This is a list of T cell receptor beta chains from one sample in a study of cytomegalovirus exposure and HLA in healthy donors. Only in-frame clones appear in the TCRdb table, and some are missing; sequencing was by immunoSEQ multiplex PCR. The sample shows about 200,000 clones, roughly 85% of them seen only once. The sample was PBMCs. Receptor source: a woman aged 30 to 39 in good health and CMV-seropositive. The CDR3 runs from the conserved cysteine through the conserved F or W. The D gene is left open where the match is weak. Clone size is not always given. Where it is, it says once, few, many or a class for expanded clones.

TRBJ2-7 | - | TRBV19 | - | TGTGCCAGGACAGGCCCGGGGGAGCAGTACTTC | CARTGPGEQYF
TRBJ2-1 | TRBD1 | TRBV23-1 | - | TGCGCCAGCAGTTATAAGTCGGACAGGGAGTACAATGAGCAGTTCTTC | CASSYKSDREYNEQFF
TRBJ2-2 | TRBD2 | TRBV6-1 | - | TGTGCCAGCAGAGGCGGGGGGTCCACCGGGGAGCTGTTTTTT | CASRGGGSTGELFF
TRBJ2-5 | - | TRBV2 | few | TGTGCCAGCATTTCGGAAGAGACCCAGTACTTC | CASISEETQYF
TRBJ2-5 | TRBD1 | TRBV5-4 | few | TGTGCCAGCAGCATCCCCGGTGGGACAGACCAAGAGACCCAGTACTTC | CASSIPGGTDQETQYF
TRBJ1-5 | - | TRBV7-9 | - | TGTGCCAGCAGCTCCTCAGGAGGGGCTGGCCCGAATCAGCCCCAGCATTTT | CASSSSGGAGPNQPQHF
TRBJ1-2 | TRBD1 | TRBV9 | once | TGTGCCAGCAGCGTAGACAGGGGCTATGGCTACACCTTC | CASSVDRGYGYTF
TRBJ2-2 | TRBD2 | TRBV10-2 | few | TGCGCCAGCAGTGCCCCGGGACTAGGAAACACCGGGGAGCTGTTTTTT | CASSAPGLGNTGELFF
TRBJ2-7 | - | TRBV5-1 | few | TGCGCCAGCAGCCTAATGACACTACAGGGAAGGTACGAGCAGTACTTC | CASSLMTLQGRYEQYF
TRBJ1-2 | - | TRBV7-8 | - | TGTGCCAGCAGCTTAATGGTGGGGCGCTATGGCTACACCTTC | CASSLMVGRYGYTF
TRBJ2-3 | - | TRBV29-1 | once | TGCAGCGCCCCCGGGGTCAGCACAGATACGCAGTATTTT | CSAPGVSTDTQYF
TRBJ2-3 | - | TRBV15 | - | TGTGCCACCAGCCTCAGAGGAGGGCCTAGCACAGATACGCAGTATTTT | CATSLRGGPSTDTQYF
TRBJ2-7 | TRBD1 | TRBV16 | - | TGTGCCAGCAGCCCAGGACAGGGGCGCGAGTACGAGCAGTACTTC | CASSPGQGREYEQYF
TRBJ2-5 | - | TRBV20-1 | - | TGCAGTGCTAGAGGCGGCGGGACCCAGTACTTC | CSARGGGTQYF
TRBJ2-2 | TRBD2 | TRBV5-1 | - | TGCGCCAGCACCCCGAGCGGGGGAAACACCGGGGAGCTGTTTTTT | CASTPSGGNTGELFF
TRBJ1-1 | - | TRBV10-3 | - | TGTGCCATCAGGAGCTTGAACACTGAAGCTTTCTTT | CAIRSLNTEAFF
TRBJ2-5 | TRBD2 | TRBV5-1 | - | TGCGCCAGCAGCCTCGGACTAGCGGAGGAAGAGACCCAGTACTTC | CASSLGLAEEETQYF
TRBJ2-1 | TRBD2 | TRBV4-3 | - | TGCGCCAGCACCATGCCGGGACTAGCGAAACCTACCTACAATGAGCAGTTCTTC | CASTMPGLAKPTYNEQFF
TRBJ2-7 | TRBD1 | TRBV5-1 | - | TGCGCCAGCAGCTTGCTAGGACAGGGGCCGGTCTACGAGCAGTACTTC | CASSLLGQGPVYEQYF
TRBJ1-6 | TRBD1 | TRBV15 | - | TGTGCCACCAGCAGAGTCAACCACAGGGGCACTTCACCCCTCCACTTT | CATSRVNHRGTSPLHF
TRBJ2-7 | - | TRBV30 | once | TGTGCCTGGAGTGTAAACCCGGGACATATGTACTTC | CAWSVNPGHMYF
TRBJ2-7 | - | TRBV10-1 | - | TGCGCCAGCAAAGGACAGTCTCTCTCCTACGAGCAGTACTTC | CASKGQSLSYEQYF
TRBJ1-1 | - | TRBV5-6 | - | TGTGCCAGCAGACGACACTATAGGGGATGGACCGAAGCTTTCTTT | CASRRHYRGWTEAFF
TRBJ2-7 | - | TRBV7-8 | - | TGTGCCAGCAGCGGACCAGTTGGGGCCCTCCGCTACGAGCAGTACTTC | CASSGPVGALRYEQYF
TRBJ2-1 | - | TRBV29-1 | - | TGCAGCGTAGGGACACCCCGGTACAATGAGCAGTTCTTC | CSVGTPRYNEQFF
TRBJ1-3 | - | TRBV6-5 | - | TGTGCCAGCAGCCGTGGAAACACCATATATTTT | CASSRGNTIYF
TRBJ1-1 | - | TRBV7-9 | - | TGTGCCAGCAGCTCATCGGCAGGGCTCTTTCCTGAAGCTTTCTTT | CASSSSAGLFPEAFF
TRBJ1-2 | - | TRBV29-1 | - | TGCAGCGGCCGCGGGAGGGGGTCTTCTGGCTACACCTTC | CSGRGRGSSGYTF
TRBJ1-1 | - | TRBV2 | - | TGTGCCAGCAGTGAATTAGGGGGAGGGATGAACACTGAAGCTTTCTTT | CASSELGGGMNTEAFF
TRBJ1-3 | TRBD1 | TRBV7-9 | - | TGTGCCAGCAGCGCCTCGGGACAGACCCATTTCTCTGGAAACACCATATATTTT | CASSASGQTHFSGNTIYF
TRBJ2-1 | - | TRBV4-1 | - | TGCGCCAGCAGCCAATGGGTTGAGACTAGCTACAATGAGCAGTTCTTC | CASSQWVETSYNEQFF
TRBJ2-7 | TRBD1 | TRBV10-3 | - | TGTGCCATCAGTGCCTACGACAGGGTCGGGTCCTACGAGCAGTACTTC | CAISAYDRVGSYEQYF
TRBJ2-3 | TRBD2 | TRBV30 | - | TGTGCCTGGAGTGTACTTCGGGAGGGCGGAGGTACGCAGTATTTT | CAWSVLREGGGTQYF
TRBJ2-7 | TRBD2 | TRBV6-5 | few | TGTGCCAGCAGTTACATCCTAGCGGGAGGCCACGAGCAGTACTTC | CASSYILAGGHEQYF
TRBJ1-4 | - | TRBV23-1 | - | TGCGCCAGCATCCAATACCATTCAGTTTTTTGTTCGAATGAAAAACTGTTTTTT | CASIQYHSVFCSNEKLFF
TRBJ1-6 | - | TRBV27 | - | TGTGCCAGCAGGCAGGCCGCTTCTCCCCTCCACTTT | CASRQAASPLHF
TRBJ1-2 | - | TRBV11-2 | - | TGTGCCAGCAGCTTAATGACAGCTGATGGCTACACCTTC | CASSLMTADGYTF
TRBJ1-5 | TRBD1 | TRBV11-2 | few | TGTGCCAGCAGCTTACAGAGTGGGGACAGGAGACATTTT | CASSLQSGDRRHF
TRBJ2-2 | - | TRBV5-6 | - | TGTGCCAGCAGCCCCGACAGCCACACCGGGGAGCTGTTTTTT | CASSPDSHTGELFF
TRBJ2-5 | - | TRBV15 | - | TGTGCCACCAGCAGGTCGAGGGTTGTGAGGGAGACCCAGTACTTC | CATSRSRVVRETQYF
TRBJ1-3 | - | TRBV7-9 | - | TGTGCCAGCAGCCTCCGACTGAATGACAACACCATATATTTT | CASSLRLNDNTIYF
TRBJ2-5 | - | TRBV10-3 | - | TGTGCCATCAGTTTGAATAGCGAGACCCAGTACTTC | CAISLNSETQYF
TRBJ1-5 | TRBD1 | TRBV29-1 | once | TGCAGCGCGGGACAGGGCAATCAGCCCCAGCATTTT | CSAGQGNQPQHF
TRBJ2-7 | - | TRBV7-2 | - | TGTGCCAGCAGCTCATTCTACGAGCAGTACTTC | CASSSFYEQYF
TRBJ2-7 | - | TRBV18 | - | TGTGCCAGCTCACCAGGACAGAGCTACGAGCAGTACTTC | CASSPGQSYEQYF
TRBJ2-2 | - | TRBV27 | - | TGTGCCAGCAGTTTAAGGGACTCGGGCACCGGGGAGCTGTTTTTT | CASSLRDSGTGELFF
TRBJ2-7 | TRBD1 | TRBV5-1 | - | TGCGCCAGCAGCTCTCAGGGGGACAGCTCCTACGAGCAGTACTTC | CASSSQGDSSYEQYF
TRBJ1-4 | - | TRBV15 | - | TGTGCCACCAGCAGTAGGAATTGGGACACCGGCGAAAAACTGTTTTTT | CATSSRNWDTGEKLFF
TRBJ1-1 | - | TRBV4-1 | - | TGCGCCAGCAGCCAAGTTTTCCAGGGAAGGCCTGAAGCTTTCTTT | CASSQVFQGRPEAFF
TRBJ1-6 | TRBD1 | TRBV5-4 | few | TGTGCCAGCAGGCTGACAGGGCGCTATAATTCACCCCTCCACTTT | CASRLTGRYNSPLHF
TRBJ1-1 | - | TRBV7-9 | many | TGTGCCAGCAGCTTAACCCCGGGCACTGAAGCTTTCTTT | CASSLTPGTEAFF
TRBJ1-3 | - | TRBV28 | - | TGTGCCAGCAGAGACTTTAGGGGCTCTGGAAACACCATATATTTT | CASRDFRGSGNTIYF
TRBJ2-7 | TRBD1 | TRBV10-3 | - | TGTGCCATCAGCTTTCCGGGACAGAGCTACGAGCAGTACTTC | CAISFPGQSYEQYF
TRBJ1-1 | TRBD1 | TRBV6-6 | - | TGTGCCACAACCCGACAGGGGGCATCCGAAGCTTTCTTT | CATTRQGASEAFF
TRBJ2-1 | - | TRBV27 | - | TGTGCCAGCAGTTTTTTTGTTCAGGGTCCCAATGAGCAGTTCTTC | CASSFFVQGPNEQFF
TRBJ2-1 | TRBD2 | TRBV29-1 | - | TGCAGCGTTGAATCCCAGCGGGAGGGTAATGAGCAGTTCTTC | CSVESQREGNEQFF
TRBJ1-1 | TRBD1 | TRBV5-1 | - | TGCGCCAGCAGCATACTAAGACAGGGCGCATCTGAAGCTTTCTTT | CASSILRQGASEAFF
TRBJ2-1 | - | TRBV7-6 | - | TGTGCCAGCAGCTTAGAGGACAGTAATTACAATGAGCAGTTCTTC | CASSLEDSNYNEQFF
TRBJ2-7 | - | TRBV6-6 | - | TGTGCGGGAGGGGGAACCGATTCGGAGCAGTACTTC | CAGGGTDSEQYF
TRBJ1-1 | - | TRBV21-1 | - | TGTGCCAGCAGCAAATCAGGCAAGATGAACACTGAAGCTTTCTTT | CASSKSGKMNTEAFF